The TCR beta chain described here comes from a study of blood T cell repertoires in COVID-19. Study details: Samples came from the United States, Italy and Spain, spanning acute and convalescent COVID-19.

Germline V CDR1 and CDR2: MNHEY, SMNVEV (reference sequence). The CDR3 covers 20 residues. Trimming at V came to 1 base and at J to 1 base, leaving 12 bases not matched to a gene. Seattle's enrolled individuals joined amid active infection and were then monitored longitudinally. This clone has just one count. Clones were read by immunoSEQ multiplex PCR, and TCRdb kept only the in-frame ones, dropping some. The sample shows 95,000 to 120,000 clones, approximately 85% of them seen only once. The V and J genes are TRBV27 and TRBJ1-5; 11 bases agree with TRBD1. The sample consisted of peripheral blood. The TCR sequence derives from a woman aged 60-70 years with COVID-19, enrolled during active disease. CDR3 in amino acids: CASSLWAPGTGGESNQPQHF. The DNA for the CDR3 is TGTGCCAGCAGTTTATGGGCACCAGGGACAGGGGGAGAAAGCAATCAGCCCCAGCATTTT.